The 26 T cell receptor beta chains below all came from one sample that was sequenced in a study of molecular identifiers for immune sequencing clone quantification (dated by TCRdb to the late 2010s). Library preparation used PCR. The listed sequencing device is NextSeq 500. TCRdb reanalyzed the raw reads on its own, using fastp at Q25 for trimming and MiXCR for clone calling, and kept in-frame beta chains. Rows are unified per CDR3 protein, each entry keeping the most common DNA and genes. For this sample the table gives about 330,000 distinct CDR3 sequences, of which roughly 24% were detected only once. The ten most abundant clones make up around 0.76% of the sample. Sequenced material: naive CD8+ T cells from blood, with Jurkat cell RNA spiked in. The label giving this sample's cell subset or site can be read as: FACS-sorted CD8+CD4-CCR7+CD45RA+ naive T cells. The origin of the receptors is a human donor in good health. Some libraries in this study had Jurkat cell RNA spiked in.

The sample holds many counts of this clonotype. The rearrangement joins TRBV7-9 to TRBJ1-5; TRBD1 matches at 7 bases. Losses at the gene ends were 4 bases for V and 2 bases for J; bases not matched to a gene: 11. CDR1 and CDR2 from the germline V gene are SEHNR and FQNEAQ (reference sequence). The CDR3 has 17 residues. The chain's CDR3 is CASSSEGTVFGNQPQHF. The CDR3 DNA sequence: TGTGCCAGCAGCTCCGAGGGGACAGTTTTTGGCAATCAGCCCCAGCATTTT.

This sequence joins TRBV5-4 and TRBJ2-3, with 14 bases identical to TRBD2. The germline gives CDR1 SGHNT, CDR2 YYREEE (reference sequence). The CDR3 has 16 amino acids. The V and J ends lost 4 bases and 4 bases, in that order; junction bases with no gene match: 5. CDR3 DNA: TGTGCCAGCAGCCCGACTAGCGGGGGGGCTCCAGATACGCAGTATTTT. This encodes CASSPTSGGAPDTQYF.

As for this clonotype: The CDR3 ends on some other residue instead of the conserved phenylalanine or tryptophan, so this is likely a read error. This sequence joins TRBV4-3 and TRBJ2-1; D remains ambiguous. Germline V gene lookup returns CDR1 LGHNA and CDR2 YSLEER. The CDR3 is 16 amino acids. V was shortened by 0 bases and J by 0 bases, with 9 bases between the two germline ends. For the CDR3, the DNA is TGCGCCAGCAGCCAAGATCGGGCGAGCTCCTACAATGAGCAGTTCCTC. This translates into CASSQDRASSYNEQFL.

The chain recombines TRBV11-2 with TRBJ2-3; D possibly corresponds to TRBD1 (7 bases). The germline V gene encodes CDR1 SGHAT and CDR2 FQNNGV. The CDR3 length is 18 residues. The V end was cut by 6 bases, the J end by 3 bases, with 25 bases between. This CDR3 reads CASRSHHSEGARTDTQYF. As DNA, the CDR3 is TGTGCCAGCAGGTCCCATCACTCGGAGGGGGCTAGGACAGATACGCAGTATTTT.

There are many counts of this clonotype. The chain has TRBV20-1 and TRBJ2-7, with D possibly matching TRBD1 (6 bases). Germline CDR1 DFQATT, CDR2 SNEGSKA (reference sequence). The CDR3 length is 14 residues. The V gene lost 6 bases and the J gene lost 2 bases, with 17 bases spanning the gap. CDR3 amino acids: CSAETPGEAYEQYF. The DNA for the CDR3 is TGCAGTGCAGAGACGCCAGGGGAAGCCTACGAGCAGTACTTC.

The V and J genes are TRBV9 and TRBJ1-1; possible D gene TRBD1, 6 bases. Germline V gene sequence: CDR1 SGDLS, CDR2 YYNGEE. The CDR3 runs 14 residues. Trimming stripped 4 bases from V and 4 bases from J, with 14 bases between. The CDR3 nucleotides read TGTGCCAGCAGCCCGCAAACAGGGAGCACTGAAGCTTTCTTT. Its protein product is CASSPQTGSTEAFF.

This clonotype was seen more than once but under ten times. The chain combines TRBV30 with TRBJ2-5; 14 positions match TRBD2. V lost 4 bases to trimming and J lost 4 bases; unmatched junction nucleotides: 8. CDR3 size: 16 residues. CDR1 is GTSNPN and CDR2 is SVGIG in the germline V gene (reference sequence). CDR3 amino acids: CAWTPGGLAGGETQYF. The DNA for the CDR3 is TGTGCCTGGACCCCGGGTGGACTAGCGGGAGGAGAGACCCAGTACTTC.

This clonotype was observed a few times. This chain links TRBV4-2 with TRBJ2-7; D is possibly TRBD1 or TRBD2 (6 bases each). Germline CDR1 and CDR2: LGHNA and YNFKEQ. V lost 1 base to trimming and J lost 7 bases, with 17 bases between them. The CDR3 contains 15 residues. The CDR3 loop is CASSQGGTGRLEQYF. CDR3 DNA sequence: TGTGCCAGCAGCCAAGGGGGAACAGGGAGGTTGGAGCAGTACTTC.

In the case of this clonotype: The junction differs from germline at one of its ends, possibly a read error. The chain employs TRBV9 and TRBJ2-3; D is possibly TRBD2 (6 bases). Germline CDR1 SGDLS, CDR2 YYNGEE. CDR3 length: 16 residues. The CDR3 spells CTSNPGLSPRTDTQYF. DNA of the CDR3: TGTACCAGCAACCCGGGACTTTCCCCTCGCACAGATACGCAGTATTTT.

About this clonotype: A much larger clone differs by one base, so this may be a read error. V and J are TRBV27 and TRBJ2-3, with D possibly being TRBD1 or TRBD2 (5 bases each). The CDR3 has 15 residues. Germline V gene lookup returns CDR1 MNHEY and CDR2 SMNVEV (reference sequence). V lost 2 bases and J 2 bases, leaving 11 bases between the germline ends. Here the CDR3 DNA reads TGTGCCAGCAGTTTAGGGGCTAGCACCACAGATACGCAGTATTTT. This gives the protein CASSLGASTTDTQYF.

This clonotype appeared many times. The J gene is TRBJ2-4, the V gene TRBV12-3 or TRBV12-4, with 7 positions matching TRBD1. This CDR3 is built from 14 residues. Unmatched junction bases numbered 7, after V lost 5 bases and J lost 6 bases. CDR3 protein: CASSAGGAGNIQYF. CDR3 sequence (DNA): TGTGCCAGCAGTGCAGGGGGTGCAGGAAACATTCAGTACTTC.

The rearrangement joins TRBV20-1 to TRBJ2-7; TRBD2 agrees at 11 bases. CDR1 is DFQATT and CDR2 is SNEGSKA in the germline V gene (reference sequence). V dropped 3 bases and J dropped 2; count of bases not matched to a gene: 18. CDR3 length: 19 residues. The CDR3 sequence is CSASPRARLAGWGTYEQYF. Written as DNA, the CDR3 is TGCAGTGCTAGTCCGAGGGCAAGACTAGCGGGATGGGGAACCTACGAGCAGTACTTC.

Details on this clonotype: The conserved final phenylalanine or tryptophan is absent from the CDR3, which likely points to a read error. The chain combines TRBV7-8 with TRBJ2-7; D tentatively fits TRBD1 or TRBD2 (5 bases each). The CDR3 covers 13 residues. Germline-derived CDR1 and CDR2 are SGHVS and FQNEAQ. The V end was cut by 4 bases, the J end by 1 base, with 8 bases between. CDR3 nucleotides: TGTGCCAGCAGCTGGGACGGTTCCTACGAGCAGTACATC. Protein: CASSWDGSYEQYI.

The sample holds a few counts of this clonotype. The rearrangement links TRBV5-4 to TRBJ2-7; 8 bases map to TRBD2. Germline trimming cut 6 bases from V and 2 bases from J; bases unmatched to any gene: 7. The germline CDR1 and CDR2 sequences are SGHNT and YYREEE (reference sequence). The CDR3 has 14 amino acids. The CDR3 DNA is TGTGCCAGCACCCCGGGGCGGGGGGCCTACGAGCAGTACTTC. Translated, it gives CASTPGRGAYEQYF.

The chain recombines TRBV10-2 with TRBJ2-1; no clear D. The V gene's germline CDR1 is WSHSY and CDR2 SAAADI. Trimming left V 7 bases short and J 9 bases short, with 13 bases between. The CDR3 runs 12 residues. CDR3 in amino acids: CASIPDFGEQFF. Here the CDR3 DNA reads TGCGCCAGCATCCCTGATTTTGGTGAGCAGTTCTTC.

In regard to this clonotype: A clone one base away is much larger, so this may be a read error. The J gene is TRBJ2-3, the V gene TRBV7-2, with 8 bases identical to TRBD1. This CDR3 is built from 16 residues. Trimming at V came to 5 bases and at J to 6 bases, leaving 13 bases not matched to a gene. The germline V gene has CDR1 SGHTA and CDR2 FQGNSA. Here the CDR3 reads CASSQGQGALIDTQYF. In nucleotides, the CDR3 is TGTGCCAGCAGCCAGGGCCAGGGGGCACTTATTGATACGCAGTATTTT.

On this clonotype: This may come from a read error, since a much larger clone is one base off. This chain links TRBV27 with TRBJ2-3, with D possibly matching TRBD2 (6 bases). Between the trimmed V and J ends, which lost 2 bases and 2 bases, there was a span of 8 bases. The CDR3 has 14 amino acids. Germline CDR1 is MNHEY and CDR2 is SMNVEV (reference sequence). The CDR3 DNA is TGTGCCAGCAGTTTAGCGGACTACACAGATACGCAGTATTTT. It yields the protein CASSLADYTDTQYF.

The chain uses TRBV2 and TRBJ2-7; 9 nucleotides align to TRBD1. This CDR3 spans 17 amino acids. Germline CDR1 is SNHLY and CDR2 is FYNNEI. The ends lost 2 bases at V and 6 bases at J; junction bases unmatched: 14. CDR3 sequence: CASSEYWGQGRLGEQYF. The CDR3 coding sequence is TGTGCCAGCAGTGAATATTGGGGACAGGGCAGGCTTGGCGAGCAGTACTTC.

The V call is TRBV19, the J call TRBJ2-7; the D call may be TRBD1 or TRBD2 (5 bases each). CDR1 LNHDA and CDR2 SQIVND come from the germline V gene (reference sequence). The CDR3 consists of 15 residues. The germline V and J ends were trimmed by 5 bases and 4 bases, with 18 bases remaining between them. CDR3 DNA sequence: TGTGCCAGTAGTCCTTCCGGGGACCTCGGTTACGAGCAGTACTTC. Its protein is CASSPSGDLGYEQYF.

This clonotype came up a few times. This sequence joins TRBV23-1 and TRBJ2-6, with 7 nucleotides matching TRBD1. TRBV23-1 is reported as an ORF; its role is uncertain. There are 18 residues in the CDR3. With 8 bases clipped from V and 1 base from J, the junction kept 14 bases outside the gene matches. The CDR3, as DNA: TGCGCCAGCGCACCAGAGACAGGGATTCAGTCTGGGGCCAACGTCCTGACTTTC. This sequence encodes CASAPETGIQSGANVLTF.

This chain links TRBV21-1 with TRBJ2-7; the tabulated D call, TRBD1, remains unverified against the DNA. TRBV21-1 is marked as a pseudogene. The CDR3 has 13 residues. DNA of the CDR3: TGTGCCAGCAGCAATGGCGCGGGCGTAGAGAAGTACTTC. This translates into CASSNGAGVEKYF.

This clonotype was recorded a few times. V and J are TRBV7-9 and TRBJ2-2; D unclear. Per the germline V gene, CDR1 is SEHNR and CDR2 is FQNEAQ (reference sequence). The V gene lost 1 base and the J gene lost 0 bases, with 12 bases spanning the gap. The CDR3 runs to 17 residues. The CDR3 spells CASSLVRTETNTGELFF. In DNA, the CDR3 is TGTGCCAGCAGCTTAGTCAGAACAGAGACGAACACCGGGGAGCTGTTTTTT.

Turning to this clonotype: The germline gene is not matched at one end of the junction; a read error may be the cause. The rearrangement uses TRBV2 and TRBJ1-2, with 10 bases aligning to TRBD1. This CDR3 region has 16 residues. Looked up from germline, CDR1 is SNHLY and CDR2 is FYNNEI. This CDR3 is CPSSGGQGIANYGYTF. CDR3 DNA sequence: TGTCCCAGCAGTGGGGGACAGGGGATCGCTAACTATGGCTACACCTTC.

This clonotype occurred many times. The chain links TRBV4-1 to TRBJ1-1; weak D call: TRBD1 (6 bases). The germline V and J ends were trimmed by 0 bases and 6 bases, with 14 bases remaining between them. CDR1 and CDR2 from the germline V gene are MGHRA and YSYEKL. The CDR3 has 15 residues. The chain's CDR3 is CASSQDHRGGSEAFF. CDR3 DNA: TGCGCCAGCAGCCAAGATCACCGGGGGGGCTCTGAAGCTTTCTTT.

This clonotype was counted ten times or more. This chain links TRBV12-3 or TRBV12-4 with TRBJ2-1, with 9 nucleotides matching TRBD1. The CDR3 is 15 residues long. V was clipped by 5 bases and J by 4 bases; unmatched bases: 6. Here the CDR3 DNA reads TGTGCCAGCAGTACCGGGACAGGGCTATACAATGAGCAGTTCTTC. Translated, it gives CASSTGTGLYNEQFF.

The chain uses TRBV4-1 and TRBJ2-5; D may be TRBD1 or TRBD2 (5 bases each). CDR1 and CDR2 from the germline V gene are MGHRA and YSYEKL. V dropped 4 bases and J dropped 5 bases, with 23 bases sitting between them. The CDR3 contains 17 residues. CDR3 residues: CASSPYRGSNRPETQYF. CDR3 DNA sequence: TGCGCCAGCAGCCCCTACCGGGGCAGCAATCGACCGGAGACCCAGTACTTC.